The next 8 T cell receptor beta chains were all read from a single sample in a study of metastatic and nonmetastatic thyroid tumors (dated by TCRdb to the early 2020s). None of the patients had been given any treatment before thyroid surgery. Library preparation employed PCR. The sequencing machine was an Illumina HiSeq 4000. The public reads were reprocessed in TCRdb via fastp at Q25 and MiXCR, keeping in-frame beta chains. In all, the sample holds 15,000 to 20,000 clones, and 9.5% to 15% of those were seen once. Approximately 30% of the sample belongs to the ten largest clones. The specimen was blood. Receptor source: a female donor with papillary thyroid cancer or a benign thyroid nodule (not recorded which). Some clones in this sample may be carry-over from other donors' samples.

This clone was seen repeatedly, ten times or more. The junction departs from germline at one end; a sequencing error may be responsible. This sequence joins TRBV5-8 and TRBJ1-3; unclear D gene. The germline V gene has CDR1 SGHTS and CDR2 YDEGEE. This CDR3 is built from 14 residues. Here the CDR3 DNA reads TGTGCCAGCGCCAGAGATTTCTCTGGAAACACCATACATTTT. Its protein is CASARDFSGNTIHF.

The chain couples TRBV28 to TRBJ1-6; tentatively, D is TRBD1 (6 bases). The ends were cut back, 2 bases at V and 9 bases at J, with 11 bases in the middle. CDR1 MDHEN and CDR2 SYDVKM come from the germline V gene. The CDR3 runs 14 residues. CDR3 sequence (DNA): TGTGCCAGCAGTTTAGCGGGGGCTAGTTCACCCCTCCACTTT. This sequence encodes CASSLAGASSPLHF.

This clone appeared a few times. Compared with germline, one end of the junction differs, possibly owing to a read error. CDR3 sequence: CDSSYLSTGANEQFF. In DNA, the CDR3 is TGTGACAGCAGTTACCTTTCCACGGGGGCCAATGAGCAGTTCTTC. The V gene is TRBV6-5, the J gene TRBJ2-1, with D perhaps given as TRBD1 or TRBD2 (6 bases each). Germline V gives CDR1 MNHEY, CDR2 SVGAGI. The CDR3 extends over 15 amino acids.

Ten or more counts support this clone. A much larger clonotype is one base distant, so this may be a read error. The chain couples TRBV6-1 to TRBJ2-7, with D possibly matching TRBD1 (6 bases). Trimming left V 4 bases short and J 1 base short, with 14 bases between. CDR1 is MNHNS and CDR2 is SASEGT in the germline V gene. The CDR3 sequence is 15 residues long. CDR3 coding DNA: TGTGCCAGCAGTGCTGACAGGTGTACATCCTACGAGCAGTACTTC. It specifies CASSADRCTSYEQYF.

Ten or more counts support this clone. V and J are TRBV18 and TRBJ2-7, with 9 bases lining up with TRBD1. This CDR3 has 14 amino acids. With 3 bases clipped from V and 5 bases from J, the junction kept 5 bases outside the gene matches. Germline V gene data show CDR1 as KGHSH and CDR2 as LQKENI. Written as DNA, the CDR3 is TGTGCCAGCTCACCGGGGACAGGGAGGCACGAGCAGTACTTC. Translated: CASSPGTGRHEQYF.

This clone occurred many times. The rearrangement links TRBV6-4 to TRBJ1-2; TRBD1 might be the D (6 bases). Per germline, CDR1 MRHNA and CDR2 SNTAGT. Trimming removed 3 bases at V and 4 bases at J, with 15 bases between. This CDR3 is 15 amino acids long. The CDR3 sequence: CASSESPGEGYGYTF. The CDR3, as DNA: TGTGCCAGCAGTGAAAGTCCAGGGGAAGGCTATGGCTACACCTTC.

This clone turned up a few times. The gene calls are TRBV25-1 and TRBJ2-7, with 8 bases lining up with TRBD1. This CDR3 is built from 15 residues. The trim removed 1 base at V and 7 bases at J, leaving 9 bases unmatched. Germline V CDR1 and CDR2: MGHDK, SYGVNS. The CDR3 DNA reads TGTGCCAGCAGTGAATGTCTCACAGGGGGAGGAGAGCAGTACTTC. Encoded protein: CASSECLTGGGEQYF.

This clone was seen ten or more times. One base away lies a much larger clone, so this may be a sequencing read error. The V call is TRBV6-2 or TRBV6-3, the J call TRBJ2-2; D not resolved. V gave up 2 bases and J gave up 0 bases, with 4 bases separating them. The CDR3 is 14 residues long. Germline V CDR1 and CDR2: MNHEY, SVGEGT. The CDR3 sequence is CASSYNPNTGELFF. CDR3 nucleotides: TGTGCCAGCAGTTACAATCCGAACACCGGGGAGCTGTTTTTT.